This T cell receptor beta chain was sequenced during a study of T-cell memory formation after mild COVID-19. General study results and limits: Mainly CM and EM harbored the contracting CD4+ clones; mainly EMRA harbored the CD8+ ones. Some responding clones appeared in pre-infection memory, suggesting cross-reactive memory joined.

As regards this clonotype: The antigen is not known.

CDR1 and CDR2 from the germline V gene are SGHDT and YYEEEE. The CDR3 loop spans 14 amino acids. Trimming pared 2 bases from V and 10 bases from J, leaving 13 bases between. 5'RACE, which relied on constant-segment primers, yielded TCR alpha and TCR beta cDNA libraries carrying sample barcodes and UMIs. One entry per CDR3 protein, called by TCRdb with MiXCR from the 5' RACE reads. The data contain roughly 280,000 distinct CDR3 sequences, 15% to 20% of them seen just once; the ten biggest clones take up roughly a fifth. The sample was PBMCs or a T cell subset sorted from them (not recorded which). The chain has TRBV5-6 and TRBJ1-6; D perhaps matches TRBD1 (5 bases). This receptor was obtained from a man aged 18 to 29 who had mild COVID-19 (a few samples of this study predate the infection). Cell type and time point are not known. The CDR3 region is CASSFIGATSPLHF. The CDR3 nucleotides are TGTGCCAGCAGCTTTATAGGGGCCACCTCACCCCTCCACTTT.